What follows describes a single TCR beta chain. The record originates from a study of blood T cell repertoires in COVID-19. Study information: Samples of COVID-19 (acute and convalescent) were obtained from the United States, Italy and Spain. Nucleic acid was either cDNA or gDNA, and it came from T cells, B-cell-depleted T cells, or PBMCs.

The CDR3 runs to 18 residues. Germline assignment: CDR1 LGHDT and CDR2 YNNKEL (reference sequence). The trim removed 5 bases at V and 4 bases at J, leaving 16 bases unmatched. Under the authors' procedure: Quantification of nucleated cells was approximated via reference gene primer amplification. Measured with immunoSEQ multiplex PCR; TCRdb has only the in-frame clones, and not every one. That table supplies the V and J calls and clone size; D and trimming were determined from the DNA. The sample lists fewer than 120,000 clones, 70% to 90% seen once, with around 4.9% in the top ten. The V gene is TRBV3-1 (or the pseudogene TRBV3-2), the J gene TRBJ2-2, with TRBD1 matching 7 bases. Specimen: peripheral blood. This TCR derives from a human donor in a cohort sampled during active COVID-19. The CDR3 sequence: CASSFLQGSGTFTGELFF. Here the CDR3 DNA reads TGTGCCAGCAGCTTCCTACAGGGGTCTGGCACATTCACCGGGGAGCTGTTTTTT.